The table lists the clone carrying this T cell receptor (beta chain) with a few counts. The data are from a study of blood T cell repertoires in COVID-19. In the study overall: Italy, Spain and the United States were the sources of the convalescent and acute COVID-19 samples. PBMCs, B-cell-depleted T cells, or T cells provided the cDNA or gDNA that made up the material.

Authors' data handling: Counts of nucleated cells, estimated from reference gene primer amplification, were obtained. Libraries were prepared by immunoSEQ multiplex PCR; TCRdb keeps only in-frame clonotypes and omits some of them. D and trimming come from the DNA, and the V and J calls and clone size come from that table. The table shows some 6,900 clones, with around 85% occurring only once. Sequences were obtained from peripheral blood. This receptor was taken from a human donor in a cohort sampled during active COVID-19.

For the CDR3, the DNA is TGTGCCAGCTCACCTGACGGGGCCCAGTACTTC. It is translated as CASSPDGAQYF. This chain uses TRBV18 with TRBJ2-5, with TRBD2 as a possible D gene (5 bases). The germline CDR1 and CDR2 sequences are KGHSH and LQKENI. Between the trimmed V and J ends, which lost 3 bases and 9 bases, there was a span of 8 bases. The CDR3 sequence is 11 residues long.